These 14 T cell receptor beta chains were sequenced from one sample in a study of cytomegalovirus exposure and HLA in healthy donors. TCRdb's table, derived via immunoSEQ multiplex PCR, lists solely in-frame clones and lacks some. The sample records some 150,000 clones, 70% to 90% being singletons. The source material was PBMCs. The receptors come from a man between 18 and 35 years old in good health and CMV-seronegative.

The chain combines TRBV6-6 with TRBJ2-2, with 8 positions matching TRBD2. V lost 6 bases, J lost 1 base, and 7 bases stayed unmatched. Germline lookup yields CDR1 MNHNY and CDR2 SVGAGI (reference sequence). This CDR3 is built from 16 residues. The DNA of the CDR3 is TGTGCCAGCAGCACCACGCTAGCGGGGAACACCGGGGAGCTGTTTTTT. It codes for CASSTTLAGNTGELFF.

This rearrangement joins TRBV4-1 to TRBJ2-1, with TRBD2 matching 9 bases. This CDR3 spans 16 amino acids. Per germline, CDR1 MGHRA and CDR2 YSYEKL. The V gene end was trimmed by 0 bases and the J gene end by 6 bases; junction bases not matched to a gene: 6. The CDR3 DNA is TGCGCCAGCAGCCAAGATCCGCGCGGGGGGGCCAATGAGCAGTTCTTC. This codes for CASSQDPRGGANEQFF.

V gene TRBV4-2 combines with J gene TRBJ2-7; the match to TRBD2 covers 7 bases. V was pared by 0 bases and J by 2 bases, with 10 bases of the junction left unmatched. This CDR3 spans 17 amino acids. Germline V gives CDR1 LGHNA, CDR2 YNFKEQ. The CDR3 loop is CASSQDLVRREAYEQYF. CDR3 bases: TGTGCCAGCAGCCAAGATTTGGTGCGACGGGAGGCCTACGAGCAGTACTTC.

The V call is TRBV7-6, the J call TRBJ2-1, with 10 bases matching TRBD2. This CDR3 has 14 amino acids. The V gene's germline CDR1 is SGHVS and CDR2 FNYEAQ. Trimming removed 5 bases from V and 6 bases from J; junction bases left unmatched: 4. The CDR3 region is CASSRRTSGNEQFF. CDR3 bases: TGTGCCAGCAGCCGCCGGACTAGCGGCAATGAGCAGTTCTTC. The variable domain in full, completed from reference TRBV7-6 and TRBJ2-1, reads GAGVSQSPRYKVTKRGQDVALRCDPISGHVSLYWYRQALGQGPEFLTYFNYEAQQDKSGLPNDRFSAERPEGSISTLTIQRTEQRDSAMYRCASSRRTSGNEQFFGPGTRLTVL.

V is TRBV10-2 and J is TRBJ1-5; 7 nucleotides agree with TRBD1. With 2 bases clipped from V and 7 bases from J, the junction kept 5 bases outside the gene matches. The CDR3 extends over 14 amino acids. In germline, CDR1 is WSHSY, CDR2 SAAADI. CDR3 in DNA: TGCGCCAGCAGTGAGACAGGGGCACGGCAGCCCCAGCATTTT. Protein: CASSETGARQPQHF.

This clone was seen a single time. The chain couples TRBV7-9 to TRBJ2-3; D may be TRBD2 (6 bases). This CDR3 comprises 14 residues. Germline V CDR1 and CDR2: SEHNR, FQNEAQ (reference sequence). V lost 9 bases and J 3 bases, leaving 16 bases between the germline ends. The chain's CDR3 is CASHLGGETDTQYF. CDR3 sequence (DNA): TGTGCCAGTCATTTGGGGGGAGAGACAGATACGCAGTATTTT.

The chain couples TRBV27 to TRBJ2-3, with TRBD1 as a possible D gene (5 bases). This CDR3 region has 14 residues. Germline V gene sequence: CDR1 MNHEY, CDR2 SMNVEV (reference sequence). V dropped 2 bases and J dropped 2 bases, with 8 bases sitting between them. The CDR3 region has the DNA TGTGCCAGCAGTTTACTAGGGGACACAGATACGCAGTATTTT. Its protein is CASSLLGDTDTQYF.

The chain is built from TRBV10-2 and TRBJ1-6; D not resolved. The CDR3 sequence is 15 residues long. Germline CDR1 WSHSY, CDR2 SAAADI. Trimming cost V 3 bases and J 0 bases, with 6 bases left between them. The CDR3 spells CASSEVSSYNSPLHF. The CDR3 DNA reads TGCGCCAGCAGTGAAGTCAGCTCCTATAATTCACCCCTCCACTTT.

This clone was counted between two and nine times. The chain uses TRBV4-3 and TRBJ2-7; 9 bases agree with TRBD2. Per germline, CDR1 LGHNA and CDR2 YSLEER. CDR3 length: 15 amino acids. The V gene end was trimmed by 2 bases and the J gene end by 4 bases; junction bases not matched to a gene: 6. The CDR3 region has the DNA TGCGCCAGCAGCCAACAGACTAGCGGACTTTACGAGCAGTACTTC. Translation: CASSQQTSGLYEQYF.

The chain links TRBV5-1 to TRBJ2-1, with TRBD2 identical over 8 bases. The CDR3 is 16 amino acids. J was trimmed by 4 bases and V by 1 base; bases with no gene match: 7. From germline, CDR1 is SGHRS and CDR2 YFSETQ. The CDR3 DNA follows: TGCGCCAGCAGCTTGATAAGCGGGAGTGGGTACAATGAGCAGTTCTTC. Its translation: CASSLISGSGYNEQFF.

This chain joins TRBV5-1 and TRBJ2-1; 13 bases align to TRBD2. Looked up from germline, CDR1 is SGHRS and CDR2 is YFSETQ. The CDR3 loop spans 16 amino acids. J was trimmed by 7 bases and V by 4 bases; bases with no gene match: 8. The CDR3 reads CASSGSGTSGKNEQFF. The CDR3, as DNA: TGCGCCAGCAGCGGGTCCGGGACTAGCGGGAAGAATGAGCAGTTCTTC. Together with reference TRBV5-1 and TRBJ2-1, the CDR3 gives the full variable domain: KAGVTQTPRYLIKTRGQQVTLSCSPISGHRSVSWYQQTPGQGLQFLFEYFSETQRNKGNFPGRFSGRQFSNSRSEMNVSTLELGDSALYLCASSGSGTSGKNEQFFGPGTRLTVL.

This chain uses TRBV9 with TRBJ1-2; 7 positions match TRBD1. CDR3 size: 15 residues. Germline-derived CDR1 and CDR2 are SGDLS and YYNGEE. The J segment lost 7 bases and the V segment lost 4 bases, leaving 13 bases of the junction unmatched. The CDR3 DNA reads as TGTGCCAGCAGCCCCTGGGGACAGTCGGAGGGTGGCTACACCTTC. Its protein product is CASSPWGQSEGGYTF.

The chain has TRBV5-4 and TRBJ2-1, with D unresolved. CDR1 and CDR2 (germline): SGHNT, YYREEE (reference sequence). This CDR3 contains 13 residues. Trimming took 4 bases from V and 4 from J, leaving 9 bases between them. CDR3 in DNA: TGTGCCAGCAGCGAAACTACATACAATGAGCAGTTCTTC. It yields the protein CASSETTYNEQFF. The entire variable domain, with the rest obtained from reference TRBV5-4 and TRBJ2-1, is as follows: ETGVTQSPTHLIKTRGQQVTLRCSSQSGHNTVSWYQQALGQGPQFIFQYYREEENGRGNFPPRFSGLQFPNYSSELNVNALELDDSALYLCASSETTYNEQFFGPGTRLTVL.

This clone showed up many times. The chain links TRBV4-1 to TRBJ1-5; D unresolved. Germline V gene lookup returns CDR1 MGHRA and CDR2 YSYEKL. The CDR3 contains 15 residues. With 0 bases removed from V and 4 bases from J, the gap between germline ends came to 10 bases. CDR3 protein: CASSQDRGINQPQHF. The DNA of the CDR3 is TGCGCCAGCAGCCAAGATCGCGGCATTAATCAGCCCCAGCATTTT.